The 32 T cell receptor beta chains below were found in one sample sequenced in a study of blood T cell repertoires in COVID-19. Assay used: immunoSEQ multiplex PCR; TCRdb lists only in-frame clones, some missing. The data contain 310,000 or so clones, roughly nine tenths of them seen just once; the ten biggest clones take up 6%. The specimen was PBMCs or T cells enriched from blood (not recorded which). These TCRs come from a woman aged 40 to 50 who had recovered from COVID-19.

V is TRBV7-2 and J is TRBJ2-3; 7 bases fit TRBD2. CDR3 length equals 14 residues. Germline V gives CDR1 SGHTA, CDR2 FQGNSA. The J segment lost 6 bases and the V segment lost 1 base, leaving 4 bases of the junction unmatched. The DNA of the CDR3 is TGTGCCAGCAGCTTAGATGTTAGCGGGGATACGCAGTATTTT. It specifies CASSLDVSGDTQYF.

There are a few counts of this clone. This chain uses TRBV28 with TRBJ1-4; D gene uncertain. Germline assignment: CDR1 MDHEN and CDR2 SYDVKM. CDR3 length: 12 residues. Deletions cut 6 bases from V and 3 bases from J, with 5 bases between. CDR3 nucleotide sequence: TGTGCCAGCAGATCTCCTAATGAAAAACTGTTTTTT. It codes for CASRSPNEKLFF. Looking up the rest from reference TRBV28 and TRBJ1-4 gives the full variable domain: DVKVTQSSRYLVKRTGEKVFLECVQDMDHENMFWYRQDPGLGLRLIYFSYDVKMKEKGDIPEGYSVSREKKERFSLILESASTNQTSMYLCASRSPNEKLFFGSGTQLSVL.

The CDR3 spells CASSTSRGRSYGYTF. CDR3 in DNA: TGTGCCAGTAGTACTTCCCGCGGGCGAAGCTATGGCTACACCTTC. The chain uses TRBV19 and TRBJ1-2; no clear D. CDR1 is LNHDA and CDR2 is SQIVND in the germline V gene (reference sequence). V shed 4 bases and J shed 4 bases, with 16 bases lying between them. The CDR3 consists of 15 residues.

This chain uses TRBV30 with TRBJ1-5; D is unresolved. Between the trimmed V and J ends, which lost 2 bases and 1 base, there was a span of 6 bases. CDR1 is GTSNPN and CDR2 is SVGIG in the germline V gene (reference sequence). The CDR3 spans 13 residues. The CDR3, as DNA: TGTGCCTGGAGTCGAGGGAGCAATCAGCCCCAGCATTTT. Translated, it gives CAWSRGSNQPQHF.

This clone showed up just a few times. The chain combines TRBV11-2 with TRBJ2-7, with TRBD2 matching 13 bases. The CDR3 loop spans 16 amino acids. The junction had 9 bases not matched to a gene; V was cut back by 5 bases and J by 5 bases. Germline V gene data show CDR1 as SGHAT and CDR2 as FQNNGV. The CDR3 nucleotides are TGTGCCAGCAGCACGACCGGGACTAGCGGGACAAACGAGCAGTACTTC. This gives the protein CASSTTGTSGTNEQYF.

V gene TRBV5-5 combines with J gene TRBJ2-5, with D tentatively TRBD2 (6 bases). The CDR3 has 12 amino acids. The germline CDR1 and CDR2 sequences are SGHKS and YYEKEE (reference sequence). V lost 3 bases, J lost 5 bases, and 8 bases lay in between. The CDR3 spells CASSSEGETQYF. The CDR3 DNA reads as TGTGCCAGCAGCTCGGAGGGGGAGACCCAGTACTTC.

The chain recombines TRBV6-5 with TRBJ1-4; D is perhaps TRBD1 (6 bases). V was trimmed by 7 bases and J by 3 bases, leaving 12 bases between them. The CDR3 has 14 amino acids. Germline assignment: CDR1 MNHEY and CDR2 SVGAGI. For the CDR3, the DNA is TGTGCCAGCACCCGGGGGGGCCCTAATGAAAAACTGTTTTTT. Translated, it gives CASTRGGPNEKLFF.

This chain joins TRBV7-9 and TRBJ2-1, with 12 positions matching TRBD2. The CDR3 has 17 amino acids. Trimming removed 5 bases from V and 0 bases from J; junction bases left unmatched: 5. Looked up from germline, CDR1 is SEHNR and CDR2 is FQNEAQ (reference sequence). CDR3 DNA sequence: TGTGCCAGCAGCCTAGGACTAGCGGGGAGCTCCTACAATGAGCAGTTCTTC. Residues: CASSLGLAGSSYNEQFF.

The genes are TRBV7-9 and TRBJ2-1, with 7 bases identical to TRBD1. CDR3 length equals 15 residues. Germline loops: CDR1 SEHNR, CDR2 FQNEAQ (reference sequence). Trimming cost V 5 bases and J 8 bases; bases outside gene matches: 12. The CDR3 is CASSTQGHAQYEQFF. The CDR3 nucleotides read TGTGCCAGCAGCACACAGGGGCACGCCCAGTATGAGCAGTTCTTC.

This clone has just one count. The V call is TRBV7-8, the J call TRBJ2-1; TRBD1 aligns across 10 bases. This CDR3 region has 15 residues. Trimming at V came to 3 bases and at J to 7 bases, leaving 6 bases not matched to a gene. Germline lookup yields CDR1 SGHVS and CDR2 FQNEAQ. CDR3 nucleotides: TGTGCCAGCAGCTTTCGACAGGGGGCTGGGAATGAGCAGTTCTTC. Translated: CASSFRQGAGNEQFF.

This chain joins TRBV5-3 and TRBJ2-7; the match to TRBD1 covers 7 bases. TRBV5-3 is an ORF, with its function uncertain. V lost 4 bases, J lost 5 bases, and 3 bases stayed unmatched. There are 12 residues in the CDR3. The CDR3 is CARSRDRDEQYF. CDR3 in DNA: TGTGCCAGAAGCCGAGACAGGGACGAGCAGTACTTC.

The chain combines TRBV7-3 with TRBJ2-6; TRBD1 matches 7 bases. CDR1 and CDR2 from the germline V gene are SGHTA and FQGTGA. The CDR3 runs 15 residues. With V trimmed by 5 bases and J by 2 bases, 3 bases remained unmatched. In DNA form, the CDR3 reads TGTGCCAGCAGCACCGACAGGGCTGGGGCCAACGTCCTGACTTTC. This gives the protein CASSTDRAGANVLTF.

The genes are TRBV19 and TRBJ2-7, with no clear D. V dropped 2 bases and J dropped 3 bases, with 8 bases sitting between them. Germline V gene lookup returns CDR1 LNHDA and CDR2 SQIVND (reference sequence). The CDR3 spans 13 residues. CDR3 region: CASSITPGYEQYF. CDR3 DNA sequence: TGTGCCAGTAGTATAACCCCGGGCTACGAGCAGTACTTC.

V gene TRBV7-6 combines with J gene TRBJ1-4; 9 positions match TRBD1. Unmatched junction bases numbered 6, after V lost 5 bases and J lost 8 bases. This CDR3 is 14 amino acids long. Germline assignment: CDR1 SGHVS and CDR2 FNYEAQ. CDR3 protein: CASSQGQGGEKLFF. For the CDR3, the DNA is TGTGCCAGCAGCCAGGGACAGGGTGGCGAAAAACTGTTTTTT.

This CDR3 reads CSASLQFNEKLFF. The CDR3 nucleotides read TGCAGTGCTAGTTTGCAGTTTAATGAAAAACTGTTTTTT. The chain combines TRBV20-1 with TRBJ1-4, with D unresolved. Trimming took off 3 bases at V and 4 bases at J, with 9 bases between the two ends. This CDR3 spans 13 amino acids. CDR1 and CDR2 from the germline V gene are DFQATT and SNEGSKA (reference sequence).

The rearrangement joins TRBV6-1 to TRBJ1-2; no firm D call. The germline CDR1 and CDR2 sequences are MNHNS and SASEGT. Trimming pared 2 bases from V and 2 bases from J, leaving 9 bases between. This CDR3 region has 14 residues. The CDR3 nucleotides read TGTGCCAGCAGTGAAAGTCACAGAAACTATGGCTACACCTTC. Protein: CASSESHRNYGYTF.

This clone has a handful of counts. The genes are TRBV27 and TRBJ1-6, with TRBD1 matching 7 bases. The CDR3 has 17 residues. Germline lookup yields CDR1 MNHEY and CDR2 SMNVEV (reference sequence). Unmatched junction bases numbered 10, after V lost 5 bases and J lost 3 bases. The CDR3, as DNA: TGTGCCAGCAGTCCCCACAGAACAGGGGTCTATAATTCACCCCTCCACTTT. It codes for CASSPHRTGVYNSPLHF.

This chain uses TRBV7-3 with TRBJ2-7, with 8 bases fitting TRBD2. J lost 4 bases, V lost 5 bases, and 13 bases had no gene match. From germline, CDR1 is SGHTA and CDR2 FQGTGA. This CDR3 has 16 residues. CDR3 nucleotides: TGTGCCAGCAGCCTGGAAGGAACTAGCGGTTCATACGAGCAGTACTTC. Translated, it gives CASSLEGTSGSYEQYF. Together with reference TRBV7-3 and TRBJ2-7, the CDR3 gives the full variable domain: GAGVSQTPSNKVTEKGKYVELRCDPISGHTALYWYRQSLGQGPEFLIYFQGTGAADDSGLPNDRFFAVRPEGSVSTLKIQRTERGDSAVYLCASSLEGTSGSYEQYFGPGTRLTVT.

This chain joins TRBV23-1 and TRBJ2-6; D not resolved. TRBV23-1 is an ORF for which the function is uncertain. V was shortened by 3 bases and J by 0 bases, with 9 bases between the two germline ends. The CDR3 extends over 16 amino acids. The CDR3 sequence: CASSHPGPSGANVLTF. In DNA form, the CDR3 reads TGCGCCAGCAGTCATCCAGGTCCCTCTGGGGCCAACGTCCTGACTTTC.

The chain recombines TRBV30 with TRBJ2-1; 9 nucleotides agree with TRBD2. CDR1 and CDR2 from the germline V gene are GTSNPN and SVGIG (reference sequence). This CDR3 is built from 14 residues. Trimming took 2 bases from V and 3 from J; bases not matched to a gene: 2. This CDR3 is CAWSQTSGYNEQFF. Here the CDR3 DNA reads TGTGCCTGGAGTCAGACTAGCGGCTACAATGAGCAGTTCTTC.

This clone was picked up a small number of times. In nucleotides, the CDR3 is TGTGCCTGGAGCGGGAGCTCCGGGGAGCTGTTTTTT. Its translation is CAWSGSSGELFF. The chain joins TRBV30 to TRBJ2-2; possible D gene TRBD2, 6 bases. In germline, CDR1 is GTSNPN, CDR2 SVGIG (reference sequence). This CDR3 is 12 amino acids long. V was shortened by 3 bases and J by 6 bases, with 8 bases between the two germline ends.

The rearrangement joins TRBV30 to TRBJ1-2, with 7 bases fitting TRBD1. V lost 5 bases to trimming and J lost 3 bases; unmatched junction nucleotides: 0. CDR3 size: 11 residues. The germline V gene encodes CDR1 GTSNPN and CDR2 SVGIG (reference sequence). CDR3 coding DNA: TGTGCCTGGGGACAGGACTATGGCTACACCTTC. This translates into CAWGQDYGYTF.

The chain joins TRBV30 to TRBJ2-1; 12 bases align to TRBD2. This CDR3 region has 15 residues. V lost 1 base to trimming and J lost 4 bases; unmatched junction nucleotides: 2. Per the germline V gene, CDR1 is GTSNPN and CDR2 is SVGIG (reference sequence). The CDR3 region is CAWSGGTSGYNEQFF. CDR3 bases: TGTGCCTGGAGTGGCGGGACTAGCGGGTACAATGAGCAGTTCTTC.

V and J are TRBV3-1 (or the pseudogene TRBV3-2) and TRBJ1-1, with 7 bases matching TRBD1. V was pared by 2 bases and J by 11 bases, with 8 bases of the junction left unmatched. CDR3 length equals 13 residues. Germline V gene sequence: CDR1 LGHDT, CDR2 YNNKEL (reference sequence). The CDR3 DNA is TGTGCCAGCAGCCAAAAGACAGGGCGTTTCGCTTTCTTT. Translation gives CASSQKTGRFAFF.

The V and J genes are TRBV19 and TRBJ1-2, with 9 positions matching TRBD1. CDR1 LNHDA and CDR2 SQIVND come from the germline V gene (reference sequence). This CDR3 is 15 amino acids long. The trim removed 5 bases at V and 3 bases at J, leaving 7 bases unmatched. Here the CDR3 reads CASSETGGSDYGYTF. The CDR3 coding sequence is TGTGCCAGTAGTGAAACAGGGGGCTCCGACTATGGCTACACCTTC.

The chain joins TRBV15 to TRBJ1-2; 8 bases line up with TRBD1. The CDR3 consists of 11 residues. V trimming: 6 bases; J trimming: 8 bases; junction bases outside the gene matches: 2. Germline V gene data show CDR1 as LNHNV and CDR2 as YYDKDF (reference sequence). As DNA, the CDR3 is TGTGCCACCAGGGGGGACAGGGGCTACACCTTC. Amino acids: CATRGDRGYTF. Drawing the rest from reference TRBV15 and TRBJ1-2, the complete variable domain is DAMVIQNPRYQVTQFGKPVTLSCSQTLNHNVMYWYQQKSSQAPKLLFHYYDKDFNNEADTPDNFQSRRPNTSFCFLDIRSPGLGDTAMYLCATRGDRGYTFGSGTRLTVV.

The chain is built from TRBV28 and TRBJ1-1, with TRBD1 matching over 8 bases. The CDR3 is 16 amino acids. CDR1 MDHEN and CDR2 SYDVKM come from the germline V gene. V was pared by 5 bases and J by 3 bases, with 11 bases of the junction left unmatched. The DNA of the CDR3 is TGTGCCAGCAGTCCCTGGACAGGGATGGTGCACACTGAAGCTTTCTTT. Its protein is CASSPWTGMVHTEAFF.

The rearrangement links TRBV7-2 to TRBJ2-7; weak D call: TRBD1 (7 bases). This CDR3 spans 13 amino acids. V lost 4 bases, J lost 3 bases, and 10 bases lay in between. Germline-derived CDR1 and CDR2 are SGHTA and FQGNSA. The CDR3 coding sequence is TGTGCCAGCAGCTCTCAGGGGGGCTACGAGCAGTACTTC. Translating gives CASSSQGGYEQYF.

CDR3 nucleotide sequence: TGTGCCAGCTCACTGGCCGAAAACACTGAAGCTTTCTTT. Its translation: CASSLAENTEAFF. V and J are TRBV18 and TRBJ1-1; no clear D gene. Germline CDR1 KGHSH, CDR2 LQKENI. This CDR3 contains 13 residues. The ends were cut back, 4 bases at V and 2 bases at J, with 8 bases in the middle.

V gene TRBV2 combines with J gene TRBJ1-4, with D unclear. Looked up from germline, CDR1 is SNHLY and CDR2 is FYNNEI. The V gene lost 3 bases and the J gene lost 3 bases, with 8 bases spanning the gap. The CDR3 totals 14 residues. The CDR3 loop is CASSEGRANEKLFF. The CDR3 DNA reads TGTGCCAGCAGTGAGGGGAGGGCTAATGAAAAACTGTTTTTT.

Here the CDR3 DNA reads TGTGCCAGTAAGACAGGGGGCATGGACACTGAAGCTTTCTTT. Translated, it gives CASKTGGMDTEAFF. The chain combines TRBV19 with TRBJ1-1, with 10 positions matching TRBD1. V shed 7 bases, J shed 3 bases, and the junction held 5 bases outside the gene matches. CDR1 is LNHDA, CDR2 SQIVND, per germline (reference sequence). The CDR3 is made up of 14 amino acids. The full variable domain, in which reference TRBV19 and TRBJ1-1 provide the parts outside the CDR3, is DGGITQSPKYLFRKEGQNVTLSCEQNLNHDAMYWYRQDPGQGLRLIYYSQIVNDFQKGDIAEGYSVSREKKESFPLTVTSAQKNPTAFYLCASKTGGMDTEAFFGQGTRLTVV.

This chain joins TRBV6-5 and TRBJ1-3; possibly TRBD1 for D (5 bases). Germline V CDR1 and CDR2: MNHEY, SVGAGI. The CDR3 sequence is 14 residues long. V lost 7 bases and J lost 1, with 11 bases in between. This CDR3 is CASIPGGSGNTIYF. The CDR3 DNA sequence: TGTGCCAGCATCCCCGGGGGTTCTGGAAACACCATATATTTT.